This T cell receptor (beta chain) emerged from a study of T cell repertoires in cytomegalovirus infection. This CDR3 contains 13 residues. CDR1 is MNHEY and CDR2 is SVGEGT in the germline V gene. V was clipped by 4 bases and J by 4 bases, with 9 bases between them. Using its own MiXCR run on the reads, TCRdb lists one record per CDR3 protein. The data hold 350,000 to 450,000 distinct CDR3 sequences, with about a sixth observed a single time. This clonotype was recorded a few times. This TCR derives from a human donor in good health (CMV status not recorded). Some clones in this sample may be carry-over from other donors' samples. The chain uses TRBV6-2 or TRBV6-3 and TRBJ2-3; D call uncertain. Material: PBMCs. CDR3 nucleotides: TGTGCCAGCAGTTCGGCAGGTTCAGATACGCAGTATTTT. It specifies CASSSAGSDTQYF.